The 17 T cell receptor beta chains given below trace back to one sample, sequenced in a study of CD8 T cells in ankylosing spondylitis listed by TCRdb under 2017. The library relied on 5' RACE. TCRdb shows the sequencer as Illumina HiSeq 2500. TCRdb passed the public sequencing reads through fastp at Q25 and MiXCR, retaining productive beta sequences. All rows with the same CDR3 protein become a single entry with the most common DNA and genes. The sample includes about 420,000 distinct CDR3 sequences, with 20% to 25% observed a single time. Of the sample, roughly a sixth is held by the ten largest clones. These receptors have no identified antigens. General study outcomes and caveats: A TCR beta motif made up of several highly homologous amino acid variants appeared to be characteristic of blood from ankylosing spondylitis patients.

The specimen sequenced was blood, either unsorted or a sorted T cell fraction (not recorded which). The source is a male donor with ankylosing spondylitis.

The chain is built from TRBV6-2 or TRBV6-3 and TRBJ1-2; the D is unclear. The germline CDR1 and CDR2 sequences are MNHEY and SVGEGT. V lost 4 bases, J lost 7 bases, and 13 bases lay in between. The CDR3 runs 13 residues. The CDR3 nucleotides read TGTGCCAGCAGTTTGGACGCGTGGGGTGGCTACACCTTC. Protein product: CASSLDAWGGYTF.

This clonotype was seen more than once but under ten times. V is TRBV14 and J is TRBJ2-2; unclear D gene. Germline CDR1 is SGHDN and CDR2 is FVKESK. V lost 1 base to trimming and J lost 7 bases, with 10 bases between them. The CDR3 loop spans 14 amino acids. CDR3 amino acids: CASSQVSVRGELFF. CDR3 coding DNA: TGTGCCAGCAGCCAAGTCTCTGTTCGCGGGGAGCTGTTTTTT.

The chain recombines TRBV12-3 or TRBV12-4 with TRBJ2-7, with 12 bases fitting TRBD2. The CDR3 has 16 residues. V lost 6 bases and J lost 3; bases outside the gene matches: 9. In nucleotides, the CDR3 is TGTGCCAGCAGCCCACTAGCGGGAGGAGGCTTCTACGAGCAGTACTTC. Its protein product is CASSPLAGGGFYEQYF.

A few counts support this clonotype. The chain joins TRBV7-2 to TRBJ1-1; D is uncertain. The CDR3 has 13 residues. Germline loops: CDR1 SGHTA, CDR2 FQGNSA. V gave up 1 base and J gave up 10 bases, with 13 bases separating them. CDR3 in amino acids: CASSLDGQLTAFF. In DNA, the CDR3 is TGTGCCAGCAGCTTAGATGGGCAGCTTACAGCTTTCTTT.

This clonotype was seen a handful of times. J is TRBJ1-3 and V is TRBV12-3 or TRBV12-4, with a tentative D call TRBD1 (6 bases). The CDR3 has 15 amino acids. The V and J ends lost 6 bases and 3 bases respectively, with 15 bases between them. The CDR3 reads CASSRDTPVGNTIYF. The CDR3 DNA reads TGTGCCAGCAGCAGGGACACCCCTGTTGGAAACACCATATATTTT.

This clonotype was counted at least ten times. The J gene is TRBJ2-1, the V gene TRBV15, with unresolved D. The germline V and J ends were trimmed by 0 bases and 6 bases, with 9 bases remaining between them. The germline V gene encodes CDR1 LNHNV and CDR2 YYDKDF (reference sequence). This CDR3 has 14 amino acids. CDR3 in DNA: TGTGCCACCAGCAGAGATGAGCTGATCAATGAGCAGTTCTTC. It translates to CATSRDELINEQFF.

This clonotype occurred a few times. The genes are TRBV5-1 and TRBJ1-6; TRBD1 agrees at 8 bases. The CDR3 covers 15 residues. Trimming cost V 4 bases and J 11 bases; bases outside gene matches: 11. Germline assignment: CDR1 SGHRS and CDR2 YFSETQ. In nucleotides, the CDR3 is TGCGCCAGCAGCCCTATGACAGGGGCTCAAGCACCCCTCCACTTT. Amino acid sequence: CASSPMTGAQAPLHF.

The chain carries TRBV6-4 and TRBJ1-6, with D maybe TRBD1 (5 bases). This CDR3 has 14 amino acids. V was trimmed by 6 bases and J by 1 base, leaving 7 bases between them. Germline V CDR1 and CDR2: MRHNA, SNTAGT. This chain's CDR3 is CASSQGSYNSPLHF. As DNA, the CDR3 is TGTGCCAGCAGCCAGGGATCCTATAATTCACCCCTCCACTTT.

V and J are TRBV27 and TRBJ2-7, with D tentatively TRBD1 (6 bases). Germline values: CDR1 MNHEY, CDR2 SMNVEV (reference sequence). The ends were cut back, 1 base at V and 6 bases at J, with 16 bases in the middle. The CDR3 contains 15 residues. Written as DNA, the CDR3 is TGTGCCAGCAGTTTATTTCCTTCTAGGACAGCCGAGCAGTACTTC. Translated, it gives CASSLFPSRTAEQYF.

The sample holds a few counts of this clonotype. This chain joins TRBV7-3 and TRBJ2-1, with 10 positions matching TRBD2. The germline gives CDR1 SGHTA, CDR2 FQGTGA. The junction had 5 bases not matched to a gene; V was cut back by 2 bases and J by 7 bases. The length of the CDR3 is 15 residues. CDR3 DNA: TGTGCCAGCAGCTTAGTACTAGCGGGATGGAATGAGCAGTTCTTC. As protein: CASSLVLAGWNEQFF.

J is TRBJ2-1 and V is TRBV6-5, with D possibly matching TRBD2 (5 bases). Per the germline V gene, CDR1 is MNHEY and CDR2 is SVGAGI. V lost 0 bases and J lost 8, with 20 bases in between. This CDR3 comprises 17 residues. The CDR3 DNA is TGTGCCAGCAGTTACTCGAGATTTGGAGGTGGGGTCCATGAGCAGTTCTTC. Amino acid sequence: CASSYSRFGGGVHEQFF.

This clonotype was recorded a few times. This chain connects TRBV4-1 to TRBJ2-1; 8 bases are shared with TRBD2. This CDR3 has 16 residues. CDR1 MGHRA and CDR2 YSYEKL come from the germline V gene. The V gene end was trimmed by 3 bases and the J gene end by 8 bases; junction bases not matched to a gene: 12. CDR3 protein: CASSQEGTSLGDEQFF. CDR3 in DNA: TGCGCCAGCAGCCAGGAAGGGACTAGTCTTGGGGATGAGCAGTTCTTC.

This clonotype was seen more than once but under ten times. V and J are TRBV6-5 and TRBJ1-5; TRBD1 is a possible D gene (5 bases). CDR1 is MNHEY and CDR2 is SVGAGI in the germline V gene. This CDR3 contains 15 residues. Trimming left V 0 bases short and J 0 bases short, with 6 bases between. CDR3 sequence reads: CASSYSGGSNQPQHF. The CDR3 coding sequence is TGTGCCAGCAGTTACTCCGGGGGTAGCAATCAGCCCCAGCATTTT.

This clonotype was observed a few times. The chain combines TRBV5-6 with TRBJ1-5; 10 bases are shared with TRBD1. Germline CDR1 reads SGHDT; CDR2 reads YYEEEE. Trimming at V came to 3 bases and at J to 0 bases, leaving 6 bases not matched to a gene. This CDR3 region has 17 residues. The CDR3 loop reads CASSYGTGVNSNQPQHF. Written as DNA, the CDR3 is TGTGCCAGCAGCTACGGGACAGGGGTTAATAGCAATCAGCCCCAGCATTTT.

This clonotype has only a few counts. The CDR3 nucleotides are TGTGCCACCAGTGATACGGTAAATGAGCAGTTCTTC. The encoded protein is CATSDTVNEQFF. The V call is TRBV24-1, the J call TRBJ2-1, with D unresolved. This CDR3 region has 12 residues. The germline V gene has CDR1 KGHDR and CDR2 SFDVKD. V shed 3 bases and J shed 7 bases, with 6 bases lying between them.

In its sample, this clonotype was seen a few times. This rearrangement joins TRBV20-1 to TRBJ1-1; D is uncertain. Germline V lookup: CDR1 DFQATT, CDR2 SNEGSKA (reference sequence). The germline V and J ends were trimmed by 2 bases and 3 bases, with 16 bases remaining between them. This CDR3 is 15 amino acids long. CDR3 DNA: TGCAGTGCTAGAAAACCCAAATTCGGGGACACTGAAGCTTTCTTT. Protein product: CSARKPKFGDTEAFF.

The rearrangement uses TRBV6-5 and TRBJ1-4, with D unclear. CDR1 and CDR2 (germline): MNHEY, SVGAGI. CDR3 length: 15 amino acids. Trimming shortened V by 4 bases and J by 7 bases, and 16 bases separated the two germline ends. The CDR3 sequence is CASSSGRGEGEKLFF. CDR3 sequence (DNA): TGTGCCAGCAGTTCCGGACGTGGGGAAGGTGAAAAACTGTTTTTT.